The 29 T cell receptor beta chains listed next were all sequenced from one sample in a study of OX40 agonist ivuxolimab in advanced cancers. The library was produced with the immunoSEQ multiplex PCR assay. TCRdb stores this immuneACCESS table with in-frame sequences only. Part of the clones is absent; in the studies checked, under half of the shortfall reflects unresolved V genes, and no reason is known for the rest. In all, the sample holds 60,000 to 85,000 clones, and 65% to 90% of those were seen once. Approximately 1.5% of the sample comes from the top ten. Source: CD4+ or CD8+ T cells sorted from blood, taken in a trial of the OX40 agonist ivuxolimab. These receptor sequences come from an adult with an advanced solid tumor such as melanoma, head and neck, liver or kidney cancer.

V gene TRBV29-1 combines with J gene TRBJ1-2; D unresolved. CDR1 SQVTM and CDR2 ANQGSEA come from the germline V gene. CDR3 length: 13 residues. V was pared by 6 bases and J by 5 bases, with 16 bases between. CDR3 amino acids: CSVEGPDGYGYTF. The DNA of the CDR3 is TGCAGCGTCGAGGGCCCTGACGGGTATGGCTACACCTTC. The whole variable domain, filled in from reference TRBV29-1 and TRBJ1-2, reads SAVISQKPSRDICQRGTSLTIQCQVDSQVTMMFWYRQQPGQSLTLIATANQGSEATYESGFVIDKFPISRPNLTFSTLTVSNMSPEDSSIYLCSVEGPDGYGYTFGSGTRLTVV.

With respect to this clone: Because the CDR3 is missing its conserved closing phenylalanine or tryptophan, this is likely a read error. This chain's CDR3 is CASSLGPDYEQYL. As DNA, the CDR3 is TGTGCCAGCAGCCTTGGACCTGACTACGAGCAGTACCTC. This sequence joins TRBV14 and TRBJ2-7; D is undetermined. The V and J ends lost 4 bases and 3 bases respectively, with 10 bases between them. Germline assignment: CDR1 SGHDN and CDR2 FVKESK. The CDR3 contains 13 residues.

In nucleotides, the CDR3 is TGCGCCAGCAGCGACCGGGACAGACGCACAGATACGCAGTATTTT. This gives the protein CASSDRDRRTDTQYF. This chain links TRBV5-1 with TRBJ2-3; 7 nucleotides align to TRBD1. This CDR3 has 15 amino acids. Germline V lookup: CDR1 SGHRS, CDR2 YFSETQ. V trimming: 4 bases; J trimming: 1 base; junction bases outside the gene matches: 6.

The rearrangement links TRBV6-5 to TRBJ2-7, with TRBD1 as a possible D gene (6 bases). Germline CDR1 MNHEY, CDR2 SVGAGI. V shed 9 bases and J shed 0 bases, with 12 bases lying between them. This CDR3 is 13 amino acids long. DNA of the CDR3: TGTGCCAGTGCCGGGACACACTCCTACGAGCAGTACTTC. Translation: CASAGTHSYEQYF.

The chain joins TRBV18 to TRBJ2-7; TRBD1 matches at 10 bases. This CDR3 contains 16 residues. Per the germline V gene, CDR1 is KGHSH and CDR2 is LQKENI. V lost 4 bases to trimming and J lost 7 bases; unmatched junction nucleotides: 13. The chain's CDR3 is CASSLAGTGALREQYF. The CDR3 region has the DNA TGTGCCAGCTCACTTGCCGGGACAGGGGCCCTGAGGGAGCAGTACTTC.

This chain uses TRBV9 with TRBJ1-2, with 10 bases that match TRBD1. Germline CDR1 reads SGDLS; CDR2 reads YYNGEE. Germline trimming cut 0 bases from V and 5 bases from J; bases unmatched to any gene: 4. This CDR3 has 15 residues. CDR3 sequence reads: CASSVEWTGGYGYTF. CDR3 nucleotide sequence: TGTGCCAGCAGCGTAGAGTGGACAGGGGGATATGGCTACACCTTC.

V and J are TRBV7-6 and TRBJ2-7, with 9 bases aligning to TRBD2. V lost 5 bases and J lost 6; bases outside the gene matches: 14. Germline V gene lookup returns CDR1 SGHVS and CDR2 FNYEAQ. This CDR3 spans 16 amino acids. CDR3 region: CASSTAGGSFAGEQYF. CDR3 nucleotides: TGTGCCAGCAGCACCGCGGGGGGGTCTTTCGCCGGCGAGCAGTACTTC.

The chain has TRBV25-1 and TRBJ2-5; possible D gene TRBD1, 5 bases. Germline V gives CDR1 MGHDK, CDR2 SYGVNS. Between the trimmed V and J ends, which lost 2 bases and 2 bases, there was a span of 12 bases. The CDR3 is made up of 15 amino acids. CDR3 bases: TGTGCCAGCAGTGAAATCAGGGCCTATCAAGAGACCCAGTACTTC. Protein product: CASSEIRAYQETQYF.

The J gene is TRBJ2-7, the V gene TRBV7-2; D is perhaps TRBD1 (6 bases). The V end lost 5 bases, the J end lost 6 bases, and 11 bases lay between the germline ends. CDR3 length: 12 residues. CDR1 and CDR2 from the germline V gene are SGHTA and FQGNSA. The CDR3 DNA reads as TGTGCCAGCAGCCTCACAGGGCTCGAGCAGTACTTC. Protein: CASSLTGLEQYF.

The chain couples TRBV29-1 to TRBJ2-2; D not resolved. The V and J ends lost 3 bases and 4 bases respectively, with 9 bases between them. Germline V gene sequence: CDR1 SQVTM, CDR2 ANQGSEA. CDR3 length: 13 amino acids. The CDR3 sequence is CSVDLQSTGELFF. The CDR3 region has the DNA TGCAGCGTTGATCTTCAGTCCACCGGGGAGCTGTTTTTT.

The CDR3 DNA follows: TGCGCCAGCAGCTTACCCACAGCCTCTGGAAACACCATATATTTT. Translated, it gives CASSLPTASGNTIYF. The V and J genes are TRBV5-1 and TRBJ1-3, with D unresolved. This CDR3 is built from 15 residues. Germline values: CDR1 SGHRS, CDR2 YFSETQ. V shed 2 bases and J shed 0 bases, with 9 bases lying between them.

V is TRBV30 and J is TRBJ1-3; TRBD1 agrees at 9 bases. The CDR3 covers 13 residues. V trimming: 3 bases; J trimming: 4 bases; junction bases outside the gene matches: 1. The germline V gene has CDR1 GTSNPN and CDR2 SVGIG (reference sequence). This CDR3 reads CAWRTGGGNTIYF. The DNA for the CDR3 is TGTGCCTGGAGGACAGGGGGAGGAAACACCATATATTTT.

This sequence joins TRBV6-5 and TRBJ2-7, with 9 bases that match TRBD1. The V segment lost 6 bases and the J segment 3 bases; nucleotides outside the gene matches: 6. The CDR3 covers 14 residues. Per germline, CDR1 MNHEY and CDR2 SVGAGI. CDR3 coding DNA: TGTGCCAGCAGGGGACAGGGCCCCCTCTACGAGCAGTACTTC. Its protein is CASRGQGPLYEQYF.

This sequence joins TRBV5-1 and TRBJ2-4; weak D call: TRBD1 (5 bases). The CDR3 runs to 16 residues. Germline loops: CDR1 SGHRS, CDR2 YFSETQ. The ends were cut back, 1 base at V and 0 bases at J, with 11 bases in the middle. CDR3 nucleotide sequence: TGCGCCAGCAGCTTGCTTGGGGCTCTAGCCAAAAACATTCAGTACTTC. Encoded protein: CASSLLGALAKNIQYF.

The J gene is TRBJ2-7, the V gene TRBV5-1, with 13 bases identical to TRBD2. V dropped 4 bases and J dropped 4; count of bases not matched to a gene: 14. This CDR3 comprises 18 residues. Germline CDR1 is SGHRS and CDR2 is YFSETQ. The CDR3 loop reads CASSQTSGGLHSGYEQYF. The CDR3 nucleotides read TGCGCCAGCAGCCAGACTAGCGGGGGGCTCCATTCCGGTTACGAGCAGTACTTC.

This chain joins TRBV14 and TRBJ1-5; 7 bases are a match to TRBD1. V was pared by 4 bases and J by 5 bases, with 2 bases of the junction left unmatched. The V gene's germline CDR1 is SGHDN and CDR2 FVKESK. This CDR3 is 13 amino acids long. The CDR3 here is CASSRDRDQPQHF. CDR3 bases: TGTGCCAGCAGCCGAGACAGGGATCAGCCCCAGCATTTT.

The chain combines TRBV29-1 with TRBJ2-3; tentative D call: TRBD1 (5 bases). The germline V gene encodes CDR1 SQVTM and CDR2 ANQGSEA. This CDR3 contains 13 residues. V was cut by 7 bases and J by 3 bases, with 14 bases left in between. The CDR3 nucleotides are TGCAGCGCAAAGACAGTTCTTACAGATACGCAGTATTTT. Protein product: CSAKTVLTDTQYF.

This chain uses TRBV5-1 with TRBJ2-7; 11 positions match TRBD1. CDR3 size: 15 residues. Germline assignment: CDR1 SGHRS and CDR2 YFSETQ. J gave up 2 bases and V 0 bases, and 1 base lay outside the gene matches. This chain's CDR3 is CASSLGGQGAYEQYF. CDR3 DNA sequence: TGCGCCAGCAGCTTGGGGGGACAGGGGGCCTACGAGCAGTACTTC.

The genes are TRBV6-1 and TRBJ2-1, with D maybe TRBD2 (5 bases). CDR1 is MNHNS and CDR2 is SASEGT in the germline V gene. The germline V and J ends were trimmed by 1 base and 10 bases, with 14 bases remaining between them. There are 14 residues in the CDR3. CDR3 bases: TGTGCCAGCAGTGAAGAAGACCGCGGGCGAGAGCAGTTCTTC. Amino acid sequence: CASSEEDRGREQFF.

This chain uses TRBV10-2 with TRBJ1-5, with 7 bases aligning to TRBD1. The CDR3 is 17 residues long. Unmatched junction bases numbered 14, after V lost 8 bases and J lost 1 base. Germline V lookup: CDR1 WSHSY, CDR2 SAAADI. The CDR3, as DNA: TGCGCCAGCCTGAGGGGGCAATGGGACGCAAGCAATCAGCCCCAGCATTTT. This sequence encodes CASLRGQWDASNQPQHF.

This clone was counted only a few times. This chain uses TRBV30 with TRBJ1-5; D uncertain. The CDR3 sequence is 15 residues long. Germline loops: CDR1 GTSNPN, CDR2 SVGIG (reference sequence). V lost 0 bases and J lost 2, with 11 bases in between. CDR3 DNA: TGTGCCTGGAGTGTAACGGGGAAGGGCAATCAGCCCCAGCATTTT. This codes for CAWSVTGKGNQPQHF.

The CDR3 DNA reads TGCGCCAGCAGCCGCCCGGGAGTTAACTATGGCTACACCTTC. Amino acid sequence: CASSRPGVNYGYTF. This chain links TRBV4-1 with TRBJ1-2, with D uncertain. The germline CDR1 and CDR2 sequences are MGHRA and YSYEKL. V gave up 4 bases and J gave up 1 base, with 10 bases separating them. The CDR3 is made up of 14 amino acids.

The rearrangement uses TRBV5-4 and TRBJ2-5, with D tentatively TRBD1 or TRBD2 (5 bases each). V lost 2 bases and J lost 0, with 14 bases in between. Germline CDR1 SGHNT, CDR2 YYREEE (reference sequence). The CDR3 spans 16 residues. CDR3 loop: CASSFGPRGDQETQYF. The CDR3 coding sequence is TGTGCCAGCAGCTTTGGACCCAGAGGGGACCAAGAGACCCAGTACTTC. The full variable domain, in which reference TRBV5-4 and TRBJ2-5 provide the parts outside the CDR3, is ETGVTQSPTHLIKTRGQQVTLRCSSQSGHNTVSWYQQALGQGPQFIFQYYREEENGRGNFPPRFSGLQFPNYSSELNVNALELDDSALYLCASSFGPRGDQETQYFGPGTRLLVL.

The chain recombines TRBV7-9 with TRBJ2-5; a weak D match, TRBD2 (5 bases). V lost 6 bases and J lost 0, with 8 bases in between. The CDR3 is 13 residues long. Germline loops: CDR1 SEHNR, CDR2 FQNEAQ (reference sequence). CDR3 protein: CASREADQETQYF. For the CDR3, the DNA is TGTGCCAGCAGGGAGGCCGACCAAGAGACCCAGTACTTC.

This clone was observed a handful of times. The DNA of the CDR3 is TGTGCCAGCAGCCCCATCCGGGACAGGGGGACCTATGGCTACACCTTC. This translates into CASSPIRDRGTYGYTF. The chain has TRBV7-9 and TRBJ1-2; 11 bases fit TRBD1. Germline assignment: CDR1 SEHNR and CDR2 FQNEAQ (reference sequence). The CDR3 has 16 amino acids. J gave up 4 bases and V 5 bases, and 9 bases lay outside the gene matches.

The rearrangement uses TRBV11-2 and TRBJ1-2; D is uncertain. The CDR3 runs 16 residues. From germline, CDR1 is SGHAT and CDR2 FQNNGV. Trimming cost V 6 bases and J 2 bases, with 19 bases left between them. CDR3 region: CASRRITRQRNYGYTF. For the CDR3, the DNA is TGTGCCAGCAGACGGATAACCAGGCAGCGAAACTATGGCTACACCTTC. Filled out from reference TRBV11-2 and TRBJ1-2, the complete variable domain reads EAGVAQSPRYKIIEKRQSVAFWCNPISGHATLYWYQQILGQGPKLLIQFQNNGVVDDSQLPKDRFSAERLKGVDSTLKIQPAKLEDSAVYLCASRRITRQRNYGYTFGSGTRLTVV.

The chain recombines TRBV28 with TRBJ2-5; D unclear. Looked up from germline, CDR1 is MDHEN and CDR2 is SYDVKM. The germline V and J ends were trimmed by 2 bases and 3 bases, with 10 bases remaining between them. The CDR3 sequence is 14 residues long. CDR3 nucleotide sequence: TGTGCCAGCAGTTTAACGGGTGCTAAAGAGACCCAGTACTTC. Its translation: CASSLTGAKETQYF.

This chain links TRBV28 with TRBJ2-7; 9 bases match TRBD1. The CDR3 covers 17 residues. Germline V gene data show CDR1 as MDHEN and CDR2 as SYDVKM. The V gene end was trimmed by 1 base and the J gene end by 1 base; junction bases not matched to a gene: 8. The CDR3 DNA reads as TGTGCCAGCAGTTTATTAGTCGGGACAGGGACTTCCTACGAGCAGTACTTC. Encoded protein: CASSLLVGTGTSYEQYF.

The CDR3 nucleotides are TGCGCCAGCAGCTTGAGGCAGGGGGAGACTGAAGCTTTCTTT. Protein product: CASSLRQGETEAFF. The rearrangement links TRBV5-1 to TRBJ1-1, with 7 bases identical to TRBD1. Germline trimming cut 1 base from V and 5 bases from J; bases unmatched to any gene: 5. The CDR3 has 14 amino acids. Germline CDR1 and CDR2: SGHRS and YFSETQ. Drawing the rest from reference TRBV5-1 and TRBJ1-1, the complete variable domain is KAGVTQTPRYLIKTRGQQVTLSCSPISGHRSVSWYQQTPGQGLQFLFEYFSETQRNKGNFPGRFSGRQFSNSRSEMNVSTLELGDSALYLCASSLRQGETEAFFGQGTRLTVV.